This TCR beta chain was retrieved from a study of cytomegalovirus exposure and HLA in healthy donors. Separate from the roughly 630-subject first cohort was the approximately 130-subject validation cohort, to which the donors belonged. The CDR3 length is 16 residues. The germline V gene has CDR1 SGDLS and CDR2 YYNGEE. V lost 1 base and J lost 4; bases outside the gene matches: 11. Sequencing used immunoSEQ multiplex PCR; TCRdb keeps in-frame clones, though not all of them. Of fewer than 100,000 clones listed, more than 75% are singletons. General study points: With high specificity and sensitivity, the classifier reportedly diagnosed cytomegalovirus status. Rare sequences made up most TCRs, while some public TCRs were found in many donors. It was found in a later analysis that first-cohort TCR clusters tended to co-occur in the 90 to 150 validation repertoires.

In the case of this clone: Its antigen remains unknown.

The receptor was isolated from a young man in good health and CMV-seronegative. The chain has TRBV9 and TRBJ2-7; 7 bases map to TRBD1. The specimen sequenced was PBMCs. The CDR3 sequence: CASSVRDGTAPYEQYF. For the CDR3, the DNA is TGTGCCAGCAGCGTAAGAGACGGGACAGCACCGTACGAGCAGTACTTC.